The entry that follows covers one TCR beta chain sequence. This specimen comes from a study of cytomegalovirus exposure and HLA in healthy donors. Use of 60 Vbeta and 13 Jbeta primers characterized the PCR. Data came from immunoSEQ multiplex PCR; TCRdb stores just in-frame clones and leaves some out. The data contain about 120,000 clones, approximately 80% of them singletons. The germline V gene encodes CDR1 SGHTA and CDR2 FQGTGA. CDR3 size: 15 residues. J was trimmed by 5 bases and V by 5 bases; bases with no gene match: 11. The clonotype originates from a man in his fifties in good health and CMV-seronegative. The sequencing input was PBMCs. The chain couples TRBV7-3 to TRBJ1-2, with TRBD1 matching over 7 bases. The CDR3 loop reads CASSPYPGQEYGYTF. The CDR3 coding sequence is TGTGCCAGCAGCCCCTACCCCGGACAGGAATATGGCTACACCTTC.